Given below is one TCR beta chain in context. The data were obtained in a study of PD-L1 blockade in urothelial cancer. At the level of the study: Blood was evaluated 3 weeks (second dose) and 6 weeks after therapy began. Blood yielded a median of 141,255 T cells per sample.

Into every PCR, synthetic TCR analog templates were spiked. Clones were sequenced by immunoSEQ multiplex PCR, and TCRdb holds only the in-frame ones, with some missing. The sample has tens of thousands of clones, 86% seen once. V lost 4 bases to trimming and J lost 5 bases; unmatched junction nucleotides: 7. The CDR3 length is 15 residues. Germline CDR1 reads LNHNV; CDR2 reads YYDKDF (reference sequence). The time point denotes: peripheral blood 6 weeks after treatment start. Samples spanned pretreatment and treatment, with 1 to 8 time points per patient. The source material was PBMCs, sampled around atezolizumab (anti-PD-L1) treatment. The rearrangement uses TRBV15 and TRBJ2-5; 10 bases match TRBD2. This sequence was found in a man in his 60s with urothelial cancer. CDR3: CATSKQRGGGETQYF. CDR3 coding DNA: TGTGCCACCAGCAAGCAGCGGGGGGGTGGGGAGACCCAGTACTTC.